A single sample gave rise to the 22 T cell receptor beta chains below, sequenced in a study of T cell responses to AZD1222 COVID-19 vaccine. Method: immunoSEQ multiplex PCR; TCRdb's copy keeps in-frame clones and lacks some. The sample lists more than 100,000 clones; approximately 88% were seen once. Source: peripheral blood, taken on day 0 of AZD1222 vaccination. The receptors come from an adult in good health.

This clone was seen once. V is TRBV21-1 and J is TRBJ1-1. TRBV21-1 is shown as a pseudogene. The CDR3 covers 15 residues. As DNA, the CDR3 is TGTGCCAGCAGCATACAAGGGGGGCTGAACACTGAAGCTTTCTTT. Amino acids: CASSIQGGLNTEAFF.

The chain links TRBV2 to TRBJ1-2; 8 nucleotides align to TRBD1. Per the germline V gene, CDR1 is SNHLY and CDR2 is FYNNEI. The CDR3 length is 13 residues. J gave up 10 bases and V 6 bases, and 10 bases lay outside the gene matches. CDR3 protein: CASRETGASLYTF. For the CDR3, the DNA is TGTGCCAGCAGAGAGACAGGGGCAAGCCTCTACACCTTC.

In this sample, this clone turned up once. The chain combines TRBV14 with TRBJ2-2; D is perhaps TRBD2 (6 bases). CDR3 length: 14 residues. CDR1 and CDR2 from the germline V gene are SGHDN and FVKESK. V lost 1 base and J lost 7, with 10 bases in between. The CDR3 nucleotides are TGTGCCAGCAGCCAAGGACTAGTCGGCGGGGAGCTGTTTTTT. It yields the protein CASSQGLVGGELFF.

The count of this clone is one. The rearrangement links TRBV2 to TRBJ1-1; 7 bases agree with TRBD1. The CDR3 runs 13 residues. V was clipped by 8 bases and J by 8 bases; unmatched bases: 11. Germline V lookup: CDR1 SNHLY, CDR2 FYNNEI. CDR3 loop: CASRRTGTAEAFF. The CDR3 DNA follows: TGTGCCAGCCGTCGGACCGGGACAGCGGAAGCTTTCTTT. The full variable domain, its missing parts supplied by reference TRBV2 and TRBJ1-1, is EPEVTQTPSHQVTQMGQEVILRCVPISNHLYFYWYRQILGQKVEFLVSFYNNEISEKSEIFDDQFSVERPDGSNFTLKIRSTKLEDSAMYFCASRRTGTAEAFFGQGTRLTVV.

The chain links TRBV5-1 to TRBJ2-2, with 9 bases matching TRBD2. The CDR3 contains 15 residues. V shed 4 bases and J 7 bases; nucleotides not matched to a gene: 8. Germline values: CDR1 SGHRS, CDR2 YFSETQ. The CDR3 nucleotides are TGCGCCAGCAGCCTAGTAGGACTAGCGAGCGGGGAGCTGTTTTTT. Its protein product is CASSLVGLASGELFF.

This clone was seen once. The chain links TRBV3-1 (or the pseudogene TRBV3-2) to TRBJ1-1, with a tentative D call TRBD1 (6 bases). CDR3 size: 15 residues. CDR1 is LGHDT, CDR2 YNNKEL, per germline (reference sequence). V was pared by 4 bases and J by 5 bases, with 17 bases between. CDR3 residues: CASSPLGGRGTEAFF. In nucleotides, the CDR3 is TGTGCCAGCAGCCCGCTTGGGGGGCGGGGGACTGAAGCTTTCTTT.

CDR3 sequence reads: CASSPLGLFSGDGETQYF. The CDR3 DNA sequence: TGTGCCAGCAGCCCTCTCGGGCTTTTTTCCGGGGATGGGGAGACCCAGTACTTC. This rearrangement joins TRBV4-2 to TRBJ2-5; TRBD2 might be the D (5 bases). Germline V lookup: CDR1 LGHNA, CDR2 YNFKEQ. Trimming removed 4 bases at V and 5 bases at J, with 26 bases between. The CDR3 is 18 amino acids.

The chain is built from TRBV15 and TRBJ1-4; unclear D gene. This CDR3 comprises 13 residues. V was clipped by 6 bases and J by 7 bases, with 12 bases between them. Germline lookup yields CDR1 LNHNV and CDR2 YYDKDF (reference sequence). The CDR3 DNA sequence: TGTGCCACCAGGGTGGGGATGGGTGAAAAACTGTTTTTT. Translation gives CATRVGMGEKLFF.

The chain uses TRBV5-5 and TRBJ1-6; no clear D. CDR1 and CDR2 (germline): SGHKS, YYEKEE (reference sequence). The CDR3 has 15 residues. V was cut by 4 bases and J by 9 bases, with 17 bases left in between. The CDR3 spells CASSRLGLIISPLHF. In nucleotides, the CDR3 is TGTGCCAGCAGCAGGTTGGGCCTTATAATTTCACCCCTCCACTTT.

The chain is built from TRBV19 and TRBJ1-5, with D possibly being TRBD1 (5 bases). CDR3 length: 14 amino acids. The germline V and J ends were trimmed by 7 bases and 6 bases, with 16 bases remaining between them. CDR1 is LNHDA and CDR2 is SQIVND in the germline V gene (reference sequence). CDR3 in DNA: TGTGCCAGTACCCTGGGGGGAGCGGCTCAGCCCCAGCATTTT. The encoded protein is CASTLGGAAQPQHF.

The rearrangement joins TRBV28 to TRBJ2-1; 10 nucleotides match TRBD2. The trim removed 4 bases at V and 5 bases at J, leaving 8 bases unmatched. This CDR3 is built from 16 residues. Germline CDR1 reads MDHEN; CDR2 reads SYDVKM. CDR3 coding DNA: TGTGCCAGCAGTTCGTCCGGGACTAGCGAGAACAATGAGCAGTTCTTC. Its protein is CASSSSGTSENNEQFF.

In this sample, this clone turned up once. The rearrangement uses TRBV10-3 and TRBJ1-1; a weak D match, TRBD1 (6 bases). This CDR3 spans 13 amino acids. Germline CDR1 reads ENHRY; CDR2 reads SYGVKD. V was pared by 9 bases and J by 0 bases, with 11 bases between. The CDR3 region is CAMPGHLNTEAFF. In DNA form, the CDR3 reads TGTGCCATGCCGGGACATTTGAACACTGAAGCTTTCTTT.

This chain uses TRBV2 with TRBJ1-1; unclear D gene. The CDR3 sequence is 14 residues long. Per the germline V gene, CDR1 is SNHLY and CDR2 is FYNNEI. Trimming removed 5 bases at V and 0 bases at J, with 10 bases between. CDR3 loop: CASSRVSVNTEAFF. CDR3 DNA: TGTGCCAGCAGTAGGGTTTCGGTGAACACTGAAGCTTTCTTT.

The chain has TRBV7-3 and TRBJ2-1; 10 nucleotides match TRBD1. The CDR3 consists of 16 residues. V was clipped by 2 bases and J by 4 bases; unmatched bases: 5. The germline CDR1 and CDR2 sequences are SGHTA and FQGTGA. Written as DNA, the CDR3 is TGTGCCAGCAGCTTATGGCCGGGACAGGGGTACAATGAGCAGTTCTTC. It codes for CASSLWPGQGYNEQFF.

The J gene is TRBJ1-1, the V gene TRBV10-3; D gene uncertain. Germline CDR1 reads ENHRY; CDR2 reads SYGVKD. The CDR3 totals 12 residues. V was pared by 6 bases and J by 3 bases, with 8 bases between. CDR3 region: CAIRARDTEAFF. In DNA form, the CDR3 reads TGTGCCATCAGGGCGCGGGACACTGAAGCTTTCTTT.

This clone was observed once. The chain uses TRBV19 and TRBJ1-2; TRBD1 matches at 8 bases. The CDR3 is 13 amino acids. The germline V gene encodes CDR1 LNHDA and CDR2 SQIVND (reference sequence). V dropped 9 bases and J dropped 2; count of bases not matched to a gene: 5. CDR3 nucleotides: TGTGCCAGCAATGGACAGGGCAACTATGGCTACACCTTC. It yields the protein CASNGQGNYGYTF.

The chain couples TRBV6-5 to TRBJ2-5, with D possibly being TRBD1 or TRBD2 (5 bases each). The CDR3 sequence is 13 residues long. V lost 10 bases and J lost 3, with 15 bases in between. Germline CDR1 reads MNHEY; CDR2 reads SVGAGI. The CDR3 bases are TGTGCCAATTCCGGGACGTACGAAGAGACCCAGTACTTC. This codes for CANSGTYEETQYF.

The V call is TRBV19, the J call TRBJ1-5; D is uncertain. Trimming shortened V by 6 bases and J by 6 bases, and 12 bases separated the two germline ends. The CDR3 spans 13 residues. Germline V CDR1 and CDR2: LNHDA, SQIVND (reference sequence). The DNA for the CDR3 is TGTGCCAGTAGCCTCCAGTCCCGTCAGCCCCAGCATTTT. Protein product: CASSLQSRQPQHF.

The chain recombines TRBV10-3 with TRBJ2-3, with D perhaps matching TRBD1 (6 bases). This CDR3 has 14 residues. In germline, CDR1 is ENHRY, CDR2 SYGVKD. Trimming left V 10 bases short and J 0 bases short, with 14 bases between. The DNA for the CDR3 is TGTGCCACAACAAAAGGGGGTAGCACAGATACGCAGTATTTT. It encodes CATTKGGSTDTQYF.

This clone was seen just once. This chain links TRBV5-1 with TRBJ1-3, with D possibly TRBD1 on 6 matching bases. CDR1 is SGHRS, CDR2 YFSETQ, per germline. The CDR3 covers 13 residues. Between the trimmed V and J ends, which lost 4 bases and 4 bases, there was a span of 9 bases. This CDR3 is CASSGGPGNTIYF. CDR3 in DNA: TGCGCCAGCAGCGGGGGCCCCGGAAACACCATATATTTT.

The chain is built from TRBV27 and TRBJ2-3; D not certain. The V gene's germline CDR1 is MNHEY and CDR2 SMNVEV (reference sequence). CDR3 length: 14 residues. V lost 3 bases, J lost 0 bases, and 7 bases lay in between. CDR3 loop: CASSFLESTDTQYF. CDR3 coding DNA: TGTGCCAGCAGTTTTCTGGAGAGCACAGATACGCAGTATTTT.

The chain is built from TRBV6-2 or TRBV6-3 and TRBJ1-5; unclear D gene. V was pared by 5 bases and J by 9 bases, with 14 bases between. Germline CDR1 reads MNHEY; CDR2 reads SVGEGT. The CDR3 extends over 13 amino acids. The CDR3 bases are TGTGCCAGCAGTATGCAGGAGTACGGGCCCCAGCATTTT. Its translation is CASSMQEYGPQHF.